This T cell receptor beta chain was identified during a study of identical twins. TCRdb used MiXCR to reprocess the 5' RACE reads, holding one entry per CDR3 protein. The data hold under 900,000 distinct CDR3 sequences, with around an eighth observed a single time. The CDR3 sequence is 14 residues long. Study-level points and caveats: Insertions were reduced in abundant cord blood beta clonotypes but not in memory repertoires.

This clonotype was recorded a few times. As yet, its antigen is unknown. At one of its ends the junction is not consistent with the germline gene, which may arise from a read error. The sample also formed part of further work on yellow fever vaccine responses in identical twins.

The sequencing sample was made of PBMCs. The chain carries TRBV12-3 or TRBV12-4 and TRBJ2-4; tentative D call: TRBD1 (5 bases). The sequence came from a woman between 18 and 29 years old in good health. The CDR3 region is CVSHDDRAKNIQYF. CDR3 in DNA: TGTGTCAGCCACGATGACAGAGCCAAAAACATTCAGTACTTC.